The subject of this entry is one T cell receptor (beta chain). The data derive from a study of blood T cell repertoires in COVID-19. Whole-study context: There were acute and convalescent COVID-19 samples, and they came from the United States, Italy and Spain. T cells, B-cell-depleted T cells, or PBMCs supplied cDNA or gDNA.

The Seattle patients, enrolled during active infection, were followed longitudinally. Authors' methods: Amplification with reference gene primers provided the estimates of nucleated cell counts. Profiled with immunoSEQ multiplex PCR; TCRdb holds only in-frame clones, not every one. V, J and clone size are taken as reported in that table, and D and trimming were inferred from the DNA itself. The data contain approximately 58,000 clones, 75% to 90% of them seen just once; the ten biggest clones take up over 25%. Germline-derived CDR1 and CDR2 are SGHRS and YFSETQ. The CDR3 extends over 14 amino acids. The V end lost 4 bases, the J end lost 2 bases, and 12 bases lay between the germline ends.

The sequenced material came from peripheral blood. The chain joins TRBV5-1 to TRBJ2-5; D is unresolved. The clonotype comes from a man aged 55 to 69 with COVID-19, enrolled during active disease. The CDR3 DNA follows: TGCGCCAGCAGCGCGGCCGTCCGTCAAGAGACCCAGTACTTC. This encodes CASSAAVRQETQYF. Full variable domain (outside the CDR3, taken from reference TRBV5-1 and TRBJ2-5): KAGVTQTPRYLIKTRGQQVTLSCSPISGHRSVSWYQQTPGQGLQFLFEYFSETQRNKGNFPGRFSGRQFSNSRSEMNVSTLELGDSALYLCASSAAVRQETQYFGPGTRLLVL.